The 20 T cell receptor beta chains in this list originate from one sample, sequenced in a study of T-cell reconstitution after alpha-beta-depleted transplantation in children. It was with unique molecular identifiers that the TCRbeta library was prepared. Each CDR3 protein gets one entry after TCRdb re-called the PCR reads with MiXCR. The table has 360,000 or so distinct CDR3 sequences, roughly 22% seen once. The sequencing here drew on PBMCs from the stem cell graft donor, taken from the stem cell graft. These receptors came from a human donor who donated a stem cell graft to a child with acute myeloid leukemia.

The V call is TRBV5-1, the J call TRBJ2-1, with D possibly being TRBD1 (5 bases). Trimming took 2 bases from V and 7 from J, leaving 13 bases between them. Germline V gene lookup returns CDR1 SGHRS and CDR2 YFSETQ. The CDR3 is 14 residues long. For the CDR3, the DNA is TGCGCCAGCAGCTTTGGGGCAGTCAAGAATGAGCAGTTCTTC. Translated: CASSFGAVKNEQFF.

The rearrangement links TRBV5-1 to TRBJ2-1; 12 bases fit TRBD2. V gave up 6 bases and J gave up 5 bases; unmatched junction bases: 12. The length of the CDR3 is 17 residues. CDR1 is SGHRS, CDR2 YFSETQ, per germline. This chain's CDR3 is CASIPGLAGWGNNEQFF. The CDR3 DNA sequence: TGCGCCAGCATCCCGGGACTAGCGGGTTGGGGTAACAATGAGCAGTTCTTC.

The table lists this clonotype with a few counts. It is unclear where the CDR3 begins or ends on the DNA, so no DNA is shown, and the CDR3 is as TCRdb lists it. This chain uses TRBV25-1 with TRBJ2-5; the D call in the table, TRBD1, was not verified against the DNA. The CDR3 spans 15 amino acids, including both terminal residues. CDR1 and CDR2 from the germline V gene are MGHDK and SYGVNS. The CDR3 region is CASSEFGPGEETQYF.

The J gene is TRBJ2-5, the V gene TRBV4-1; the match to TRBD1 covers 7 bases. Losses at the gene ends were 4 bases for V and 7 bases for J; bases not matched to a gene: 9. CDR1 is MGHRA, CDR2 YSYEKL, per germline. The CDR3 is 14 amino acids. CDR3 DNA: TGCGCCAGCAGCCCCACAGGGACAGATGGGACCCAGTACTTC. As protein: CASSPTGTDGTQYF.

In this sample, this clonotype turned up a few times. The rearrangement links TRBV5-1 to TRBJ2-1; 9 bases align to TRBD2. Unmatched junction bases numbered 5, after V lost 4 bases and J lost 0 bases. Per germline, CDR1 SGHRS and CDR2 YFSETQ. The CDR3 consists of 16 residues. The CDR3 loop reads CASSPDSGSSYNEQFF. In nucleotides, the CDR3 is TGCGCCAGCAGCCCCGATAGCGGGAGCTCCTACAATGAGCAGTTCTTC.

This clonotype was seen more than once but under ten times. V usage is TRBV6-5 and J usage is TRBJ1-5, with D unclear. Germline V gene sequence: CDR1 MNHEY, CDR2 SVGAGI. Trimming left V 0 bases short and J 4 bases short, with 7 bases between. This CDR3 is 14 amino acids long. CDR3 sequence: CASSYSPRNQPQHF. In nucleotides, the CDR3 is TGTGCCAGCAGTTACTCTCCTAGGAATCAGCCCCAGCATTTT.

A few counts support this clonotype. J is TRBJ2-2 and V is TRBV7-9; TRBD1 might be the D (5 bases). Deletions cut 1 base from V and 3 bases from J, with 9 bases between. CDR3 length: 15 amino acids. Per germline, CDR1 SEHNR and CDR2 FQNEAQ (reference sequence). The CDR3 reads CASSLEGVDTGELFF. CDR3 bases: TGTGCCAGCAGCTTAGAAGGGGTGGACACCGGGGAGCTGTTTTTT.

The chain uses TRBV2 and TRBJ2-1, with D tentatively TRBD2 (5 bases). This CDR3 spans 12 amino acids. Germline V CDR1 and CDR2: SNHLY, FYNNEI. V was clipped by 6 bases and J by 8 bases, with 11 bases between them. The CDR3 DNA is TGTGCCAGCAGCGAGGGAGCGTATGAGCAGTTCTTC. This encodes CASSEGAYEQFF.

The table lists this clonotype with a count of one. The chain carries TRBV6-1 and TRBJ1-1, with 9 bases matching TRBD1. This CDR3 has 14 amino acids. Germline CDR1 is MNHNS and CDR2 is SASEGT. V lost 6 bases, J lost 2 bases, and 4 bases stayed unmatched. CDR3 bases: TGTGCCAGCAGACGGGGACAGGGTAACACTGAAGCTTTCTTT. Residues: CASRRGQGNTEAFF.

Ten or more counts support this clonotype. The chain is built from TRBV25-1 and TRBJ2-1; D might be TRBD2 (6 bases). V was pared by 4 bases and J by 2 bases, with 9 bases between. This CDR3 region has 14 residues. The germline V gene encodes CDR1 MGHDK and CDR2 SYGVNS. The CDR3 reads CASSVGGTYNEQFF. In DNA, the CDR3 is TGTGCCAGCAGTGTGGGAGGAACCTACAATGAGCAGTTCTTC.

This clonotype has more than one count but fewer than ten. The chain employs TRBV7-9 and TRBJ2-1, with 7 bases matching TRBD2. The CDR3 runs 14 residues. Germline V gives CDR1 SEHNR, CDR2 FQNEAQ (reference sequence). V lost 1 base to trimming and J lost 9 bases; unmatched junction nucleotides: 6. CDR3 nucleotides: TGTGCCAGCAGCTTAGGACTAGCTAACCCTGAGCAGTTCTTC. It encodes CASSLGLANPEQFF.

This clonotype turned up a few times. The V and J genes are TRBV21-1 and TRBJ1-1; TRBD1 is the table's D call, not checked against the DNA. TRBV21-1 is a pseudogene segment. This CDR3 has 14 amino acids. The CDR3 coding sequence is TGTGCCAGCAGCCCCCGAGGGACAGGTTTGGGAGCTTTCTTT. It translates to CASSPRGTGLGAFF.

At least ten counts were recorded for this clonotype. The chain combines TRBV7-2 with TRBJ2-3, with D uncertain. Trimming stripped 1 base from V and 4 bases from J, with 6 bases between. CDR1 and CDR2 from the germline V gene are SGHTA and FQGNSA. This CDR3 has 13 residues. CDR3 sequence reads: CASSLVRSDTQYF. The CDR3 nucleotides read TGTGCCAGCAGCTTAGTACGGTCAGATACGCAGTATTTT.

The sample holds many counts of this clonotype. CDR3 sequence (DNA): TGTGCCATCAGTGGAGGGGGCCAAGAGACCCAGTACTTC. This gives the protein CAISGGGQETQYF. V and J are TRBV10-3 and TRBJ2-5, with D possibly matching TRBD1 (6 bases). Per germline, CDR1 ENHRY and CDR2 SYGVKD. The CDR3 is 13 amino acids. V was cut by 4 bases and J by 1 base, with 7 bases left in between.

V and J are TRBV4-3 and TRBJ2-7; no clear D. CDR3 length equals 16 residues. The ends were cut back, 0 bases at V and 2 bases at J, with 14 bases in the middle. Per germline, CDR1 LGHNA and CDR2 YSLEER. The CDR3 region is CASSQDGRGSTYEQYF. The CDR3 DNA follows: TGCGCCAGCAGCCAAGATGGTCGCGGAAGTACCTACGAGCAGTACTTC.

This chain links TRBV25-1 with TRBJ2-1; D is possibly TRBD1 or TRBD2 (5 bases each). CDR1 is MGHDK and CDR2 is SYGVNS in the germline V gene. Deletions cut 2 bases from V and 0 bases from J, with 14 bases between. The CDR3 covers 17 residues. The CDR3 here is CASSEVVGVSSYNEQFF. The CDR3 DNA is TGTGCCAGCAGTGAAGTGGTGGGGGTCTCCTCCTACAATGAGCAGTTCTTC.

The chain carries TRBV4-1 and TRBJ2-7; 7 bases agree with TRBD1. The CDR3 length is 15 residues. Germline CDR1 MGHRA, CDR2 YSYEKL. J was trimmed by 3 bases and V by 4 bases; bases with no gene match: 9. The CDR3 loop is CASSLKGAASYEQYF. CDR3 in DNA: TGCGCCAGCAGCCTAAAGGGGGCAGCCAGCTACGAGCAGTACTTC.

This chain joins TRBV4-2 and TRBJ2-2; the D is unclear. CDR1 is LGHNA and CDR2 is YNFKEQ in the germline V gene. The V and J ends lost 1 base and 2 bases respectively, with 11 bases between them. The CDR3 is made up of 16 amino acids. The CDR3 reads CASSQGRARNTGELFF. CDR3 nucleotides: TGTGCCAGCAGCCAAGGAAGGGCCAGAAACACCGGGGAGCTGTTTTTT.

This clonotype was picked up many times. The DNA for the CDR3 is TGCAGTGCTAGAGGGCCCTGGGGACAAGTGAACACTGAAGCTTTCTTT. Protein sequence: CSARGPWGQVNTEAFF. The chain links TRBV20-1 to TRBJ1-1; D might be TRBD1 (6 bases). Germline V gene data show CDR1 as DFQATT and CDR2 as SNEGSKA (reference sequence). CDR3 length: 16 amino acids. The germline V and J ends were trimmed by 1 base and 0 bases, with 15 bases remaining between them.

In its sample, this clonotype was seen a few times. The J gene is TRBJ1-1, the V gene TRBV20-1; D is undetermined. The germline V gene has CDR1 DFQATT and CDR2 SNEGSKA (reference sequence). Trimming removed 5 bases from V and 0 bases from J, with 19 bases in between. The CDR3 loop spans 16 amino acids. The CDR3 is CSASSYRLSMNTEAFF. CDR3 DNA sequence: TGCAGTGCTTCATCCTACAGACTGTCAATGAACACTGAAGCTTTCTTT.